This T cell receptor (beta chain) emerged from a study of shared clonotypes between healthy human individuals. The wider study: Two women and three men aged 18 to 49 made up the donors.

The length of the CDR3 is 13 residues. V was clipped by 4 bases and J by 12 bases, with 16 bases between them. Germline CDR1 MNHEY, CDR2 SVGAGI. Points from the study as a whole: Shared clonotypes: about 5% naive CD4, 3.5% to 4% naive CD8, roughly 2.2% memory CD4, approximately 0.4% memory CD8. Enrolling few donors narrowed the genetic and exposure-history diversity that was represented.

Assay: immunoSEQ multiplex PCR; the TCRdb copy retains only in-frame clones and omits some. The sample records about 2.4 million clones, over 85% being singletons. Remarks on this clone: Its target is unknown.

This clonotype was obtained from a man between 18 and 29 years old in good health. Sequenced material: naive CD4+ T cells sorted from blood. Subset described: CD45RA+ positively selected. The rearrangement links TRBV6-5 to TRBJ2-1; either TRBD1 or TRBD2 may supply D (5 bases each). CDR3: CASSSGARGVQFF. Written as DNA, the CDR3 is TGTGCCAGCAGTTCAGGAGCGAGGGGTGTGCAGTTCTTC.